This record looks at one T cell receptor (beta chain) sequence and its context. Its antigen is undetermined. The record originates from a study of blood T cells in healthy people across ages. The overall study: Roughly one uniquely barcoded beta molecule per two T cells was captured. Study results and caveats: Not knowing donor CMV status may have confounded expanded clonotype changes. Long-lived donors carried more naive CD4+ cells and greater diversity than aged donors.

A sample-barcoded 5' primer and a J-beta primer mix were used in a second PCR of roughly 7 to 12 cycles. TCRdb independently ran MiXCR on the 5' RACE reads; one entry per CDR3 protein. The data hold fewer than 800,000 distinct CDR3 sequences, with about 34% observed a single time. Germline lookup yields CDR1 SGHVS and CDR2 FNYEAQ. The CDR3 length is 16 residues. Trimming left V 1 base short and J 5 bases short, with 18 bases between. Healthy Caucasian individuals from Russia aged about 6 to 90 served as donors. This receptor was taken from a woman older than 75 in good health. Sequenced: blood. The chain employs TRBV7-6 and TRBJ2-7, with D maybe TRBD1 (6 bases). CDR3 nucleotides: TGTGCCAGCAGCTTAGGGCGGACAGTCTCCGGTGACGAGCAGTACTTC. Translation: CASSLGRTVSGDEQYF.